Below are 21 T cell receptor beta chains sequenced from a single sample in a study of cytomegalovirus exposure and HLA in healthy donors. PCR used 60 Vbeta primers and 13 Jbeta primers. TCRdb's copy holds only in-frame clones and misses some; the assay was immunoSEQ multiplex PCR. The sample holds 75,000 to 90,000 clones, less than 85% seen once. Sequences were obtained from PBMCs. Receptors were obtained from a man aged 40-50 years in good health and CMV-seropositive.

On this clone itself: The germline gene is not matched at one end of the junction; a read error may be the cause. The V call is TRBV7-7, the J call TRBJ2-5; the match to TRBD2 covers 8 bases. The CDR3 runs 13 residues. CDR1 and CDR2 from the germline V gene are SSHAT and FNYEAQ (reference sequence). The DNA for the CDR3 is TGTGCTAGCAGCTTTCGGGGGGGGGAGACCCAGTACTTC. Its translation is CASSFRGGETQYF.

The genes are TRBV2 and TRBJ1-5; TRBD1 agrees at 9 bases. The V segment lost 3 bases and the J segment 8 bases; nucleotides outside the gene matches: 5. There are 14 residues in the CDR3. Germline CDR1 is SNHLY and CDR2 is FYNNEI. The CDR3 protein is CASSEGQGKEPQHF. The CDR3 DNA reads TGTGCCAGCAGTGAGGGACAGGGTAAGGAGCCCCAGCATTTT.

For the CDR3, the DNA is TGCAGTGCTAGCGAGTCCTTTGGGCAGTTCTTC. Encoded protein: CSASESFGQFF. J is TRBJ2-1 and V is TRBV20-1, with D unclear. The germline V and J ends were trimmed by 3 bases and 12 bases, with 12 bases remaining between them. Germline assignment: CDR1 DFQATT and CDR2 SNEGSKA (reference sequence). This CDR3 has 11 amino acids.

The V and J genes are TRBV7-3 and TRBJ2-7; 9 bases line up with TRBD1. Germline assignment: CDR1 SGHTA and CDR2 FQGTGA. This CDR3 region has 15 residues. Trimming removed 4 bases from V and 3 bases from J; junction bases left unmatched: 7. CDR3 bases: TGTGCCAGCAGCTCTCGGCGGGACAGGGTCTACGAGCAGTACTTC. Translating it yields CASSSRRDRVYEQYF.

This rearrangement joins TRBV5-1 to TRBJ1-3; the D gene is possibly TRBD1 (5 bases). CDR3 length: 16 amino acids. V shed 2 bases and J shed 0 bases, with 12 bases lying between them. CDR1 is SGHRS and CDR2 is YFSETQ in the germline V gene. The DNA of the CDR3 is TGCGCCAGCAGCTTCGGGGGGAAGGGCTCTGGAAACACCATATATTTT. Translated: CASSFGGKGSGNTIYF.

The rearrangement uses TRBV19 and TRBJ1-4; 8 bases agree with TRBD1. The V gene's germline CDR1 is LNHDA and CDR2 SQIVND (reference sequence). This CDR3 is 15 amino acids long. Germline trimming cut 8 bases from V and 3 bases from J; bases unmatched to any gene: 8. The CDR3 DNA reads TGTGCCAGTTCTGGGAGGACAGGGTCTAATGAAAAACTGTTTTTT. Amino acids: CASSGRTGSNEKLFF.

The chain uses TRBV18 and TRBJ1-4; no clear D. The germline gives CDR1 KGHSH, CDR2 LQKENI. The CDR3 has 16 residues. The V and J ends lost 2 bases and 8 bases respectively, with 18 bases between them. The DNA of the CDR3 is TGTGCCAGCTCACCATCGTTGGTATCGGAGGGCGAAAAACTGTTTTTT. Its translation: CASSPSLVSEGEKLFF. The full variable domain, completed using reference TRBV18 and TRBJ1-4, is NAGVMQNPRHLVRRRGQEARLRCSPMKGHSHVYWYRQLPEEGLKFMVYLQKENIIDESGMPKERFSAEFPKEGPSILRIQQVVRGDSAAYFCASSPSLVSEGEKLFFGSGTQLSVL.

The CDR3 nucleotides are TGCGCCAGCAGCAGCTACAGGGGGCCCGGGCAAGAGACCCAGTACTTC. It is translated as CASSSYRGPGQETQYF. The gene calls are TRBV5-1 and TRBJ2-5; 9 bases are a match to TRBD1. The CDR3 extends over 16 amino acids. Looked up from germline, CDR1 is SGHRS and CDR2 is YFSETQ. V lost 4 bases and J lost 2; bases outside the gene matches: 9. Looking up the rest from reference TRBV5-1 and TRBJ2-5 gives the full variable domain: KAGVTQTPRYLIKTRGQQVTLSCSPISGHRSVSWYQQTPGQGLQFLFEYFSETQRNKGNFPGRFSGRQFSNSRSEMNVSTLELGDSALYLCASSSYRGPGQETQYFGPGTRLLVL.

This sequence joins TRBV19 and TRBJ1-1; D gene uncertain. Germline CDR1 LNHDA, CDR2 SQIVND (reference sequence). The CDR3 is 18 residues long. V was trimmed by 6 bases and J by 0 bases, leaving 23 bases between them. DNA of the CDR3: TGTGCCAGTAGGGGGTCGGAGGGCGGTGGCATAATGAACACTGAAGCTTTCTTT. Residues: CASRGSEGGGIMNTEAFF.

Only one count was recorded for this clone. This CDR3 is CASSPGQGQGYTF. Here the CDR3 DNA reads TGTGCCAGCTCGCCGGGACAGGGGCAAGGCTACACCTTC. The V call is TRBV18, the J call TRBJ1-2, with TRBD1 matching 10 bases. The germline V gene encodes CDR1 KGHSH and CDR2 LQKENI. V shed 6 bases and J 8 bases; nucleotides not matched to a gene: 6. The CDR3 spans 13 residues.

The genes are TRBV29-1 and TRBJ2-5; 7 nucleotides agree with TRBD1. This CDR3 region has 14 residues. V shed 0 bases and J 6 bases; nucleotides not matched to a gene: 7. Germline CDR1 reads SQVTM; CDR2 reads ANQGSEA. CDR3 nucleotide sequence: TGCAGCGTTGAAGATCCGACAGGGATTAAGACCCAGTACTTC. Translated: CSVEDPTGIKTQYF.

This clone was observed once. This rearrangement joins TRBV7-8 to TRBJ1-4; D may be TRBD1 (6 bases). This CDR3 is built from 14 residues. V gave up 1 base and J gave up 7 bases, with 10 bases separating them. Germline CDR1 reads SGHVS; CDR2 reads FQNEAQ. The CDR3 coding sequence is TGTGCCAGCAGCTTAGTTAGGACAGCTGAAAAACTGTTTTTT. Translation: CASSLVRTAEKLFF.

The chain has TRBV27 and TRBJ1-6; no firm D call. The V end was cut by 3 bases, the J end by 6 bases, with 6 bases between. CDR3 length: 13 amino acids. Germline V gene lookup returns CDR1 MNHEY and CDR2 SMNVEV (reference sequence). CDR3: CASSFQRNSPLHF. The CDR3 bases are TGTGCCAGCAGTTTCCAGCGTAATTCACCCCTCCACTTT.

This chain links TRBV6-6 with TRBJ2-1; D possibly corresponds to TRBD2 (5 bases). V shed 4 bases and J shed 7 bases, with 8 bases lying between them. CDR3 length: 12 residues. Germline V lookup: CDR1 MNHNY, CDR2 SVGAGI (reference sequence). CDR3 in amino acids: CASSSPGNEQFF. The CDR3 coding sequence is TGTGCCAGCAGTTCCCCGGGGAATGAGCAGTTCTTC.

The chain couples TRBV6-5 to TRBJ2-3, with 8 positions matching TRBD2. This CDR3 spans 15 amino acids. V was pared by 5 bases and J by 0 bases, with 4 bases of the junction left unmatched. Germline CDR1 and CDR2: MNHEY and SVGAGI. The CDR3 loop reads CASSALAASTDTQYF. The CDR3 bases are TGTGCCAGCAGTGCACTAGCGGCTAGCACAGATACGCAGTATTTT.

CDR3 loop: CSAVTGADIQYF. The CDR3 DNA sequence: TGCAGCGCCGTGACAGGAGCGGACATTCAGTACTTC. This chain connects TRBV29-1 to TRBJ2-4, with D possibly being TRBD1 (6 bases). Germline V gives CDR1 SQVTM, CDR2 ANQGSEA. This CDR3 is 12 amino acids long. V was pared by 7 bases and J by 8 bases, with 15 bases between.

The rearrangement uses TRBV7-9 and TRBJ2-1; perhaps TRBD2 as D (6 bases). This CDR3 spans 14 amino acids. Between the trimmed V and J ends, which lost 7 bases and 5 bases, there was a span of 15 bases. The germline CDR1 and CDR2 sequences are SEHNR and FQNEAQ (reference sequence). CDR3 residues: CASNNGGENNEQFF. DNA of the CDR3: TGTGCCAGCAATAACGGGGGAGAGAACAATGAGCAGTTCTTC.

V is TRBV15 and J is TRBJ1-5, with 11 bases that match TRBD1. Losses at the gene ends were 4 bases for V and 6 bases for J; bases not matched to a gene: 11. The CDR3 runs 17 residues. Germline-derived CDR1 and CDR2 are LNHNV and YYDKDF (reference sequence). DNA for the CDR3: TGTGCCACCAGCACACCCGGACAGGGGGCGGAGGGTCAGCCCCAGCATTTT. Its translation is CATSTPGQGAEGQPQHF.

This clone was seen more than once but under ten times. This chain links TRBV5-4 with TRBJ2-6; a weak D match, TRBD2 (6 bases). V lost 4 bases, J lost 1 base, and 9 bases lay in between. The germline V gene encodes CDR1 SGHNT and CDR2 YYREEE (reference sequence). CDR3 length: 15 residues. The CDR3 DNA is TGTGCCAGCAGCGGAGGGATTTCTGGGGCCAACGTCCTGACTTTC. Translating it yields CASSGGISGANVLTF. The whole variable domain, filled in from reference TRBV5-4 and TRBJ2-6, reads ETGVTQSPTHLIKTRGQQVTLRCSSQSGHNTVSWYQQALGQGPQFIFQYYREEENGRGNFPPRFSGLQFPNYSSELNVNALELDDSALYLCASSGGISGANVLTFGAGSRLTVL.

The chain combines TRBV2 with TRBJ1-3, with no clear D. The germline V gene has CDR1 SNHLY and CDR2 FYNNEI. The CDR3 consists of 17 residues. The V gene lost 8 bases and the J gene lost 0 bases, with 20 bases spanning the gap. The CDR3 DNA reads as TGTGCCAGCTTCGGGTATACTACATTATACTCTGGAAACACCATATATTTT. It is translated as CASFGYTTLYSGNTIYF.

The J gene is TRBJ1-2, the V gene TRBV6-5; D remains ambiguous. This CDR3 spans 15 amino acids. The germline V gene encodes CDR1 MNHEY and CDR2 SVGAGI. With 8 bases removed from V and 7 bases from J, the gap between germline ends came to 23 bases. The CDR3 loop is CASRRAGGPSGGYTF. As DNA, the CDR3 is TGTGCCAGCCGACGGGCGGGCGGCCCATCTGGTGGCTACACCTTC.